These T cell receptor beta chains were read from a single sample in a study of T cells in Graves' hyperthyroidism and ophthalmopathy. TCRdb reanalysed the multiplex PCR reads using MiXCR and keeps one entry per CDR3 protein. The table includes approximately 400,000 distinct CDR3 sequences, roughly 13% detected once. Sequenced material: blood. The receptors were sampled from a woman in her sixties or seventies with Graves' hyperthyroidism. CDR3s include the opening cysteine and the closing phenylalanine or tryptophan. Fields, in order: J gene, V gene, D gene, clone size, CDR3 protein, CDR3 DNA. A D gene is named only where the DNA matches it firmly. Expanded clones get a size class; other rows say once, few or many, or leave the size out.

j_gene: TRBJ1-3; v_gene: TRBV19; d_gene: TRBD1; abundance: many; CDR3aa: CASSDRGPISGNTIYF; CDR3nt: TGTGCCAGTAGCGACAGGGGACCAATCTCTGGAAACACCATATATTTT
j_gene: TRBJ1-1; v_gene: TRBV7-3; d_gene: TRBD1; abundance: few; CDR3aa: CASSLKGTGTVAFF; CDR3nt: TGTGCCAGCAGCTTGAAGGGGACAGGCACCGTAGCTTTCTTT
j_gene: TRBJ2-3; v_gene: TRBV28; d_gene: -; abundance: many; CDR3aa: CATPPGEAGTDTQYF; CDR3nt: TGTGCCACCCCCCCCGGGGAAGCGGGCACAGATACGCAGTATTTT
j_gene: TRBJ2-1; v_gene: TRBV3-1; d_gene: TRBD2; abundance: many; CDR3aa: CASSLLAGTSGSNEQFF; CDR3nt: TGTGCCAGCAGCCTCCTCGCCGGGACTAGCGGGAGTAATGAGCAGTTCTTC
j_gene: TRBJ2-7; v_gene: TRBV6-1; d_gene: TRBD2; abundance: -; CDR3aa: CASPTSGKPYEQYF; CDR3nt: TGTGCCAGCCCGACTAGCGGGAAACCCTACGAGCAGTACTTC
j_gene: TRBJ1-5; v_gene: TRBV19; d_gene: -; abundance: few; CDR3aa: CASTLGQDSNQPQHF; CDR3nt: TGTGCCAGTACTTTAGGACAAGATAGCAATCAGCCCCAGCATTTT
j_gene: TRBJ1-1; v_gene: TRBV2; d_gene: TRBD1; abundance: many; CDR3aa: CASSNDRAGEAFF; CDR3nt: TGTGCCAGCAGTAACGACAGGGCAGGTGAAGCTTTCTTT
j_gene: TRBJ2-7; v_gene: TRBV7-8; d_gene: -; abundance: many; CDR3aa: CASSLAGLWYEQYF; CDR3nt: TGTGCCAGCAGCTTGGCAGGGCTTTGGTACGAGCAGTACTTC
j_gene: TRBJ2-3; v_gene: TRBV10-1; d_gene: TRBD1; abundance: few; CDR3aa: CASIVRDRGPTDTQYF; CDR3nt: TGCGCCAGCATAGTAAGGGACAGGGGGCCCACAGATACGCAGTATTTT
j_gene: TRBJ2-7; v_gene: TRBV14; d_gene: -; abundance: few; CDR3aa: CASSPRERAYEQYF; CDR3nt: TGTGCCAGCAGCCCACGCGAGAGGGCCTACGAGCAGTACTTC
j_gene: TRBJ1-4; v_gene: TRBV18; d_gene: TRBD1; abundance: -; CDR3aa: CASRTGAKEKLFF; CDR3nt: TGTGCCAGCCGGACAGGGGCTAAGGAAAAACTGTTTTTT
j_gene: TRBJ2-7; v_gene: TRBV5-1; d_gene: TRBD1; abundance: few; CDR3aa: CASSLGQVVDEQYF; CDR3nt: TGCGCCAGCAGCCTGGGACAGGTCGTCGACGAGCAGTACTTC
j_gene: TRBJ2-2; v_gene: TRBV19; d_gene: TRBD1; abundance: -; CDR3aa: CASSIGDRGTGELFF; CDR3nt: TGTGCCAGTAGTATTGGGGACAGGGGCACCGGGGAGCTGTTTTTT
j_gene: TRBJ2-1; v_gene: TRBV20-1; d_gene: TRBD1; abundance: many; CDR3aa: CSAKDRDSYNEQFF; CDR3nt: TGCAGTGCTAAGGACAGGGACTCCTACAATGAGCAGTTCTTC
j_gene: TRBJ1-1; v_gene: TRBV19; d_gene: -; abundance: many; CDR3aa: CASSLWQGSTEAFF; CDR3nt: TGCGCCAGCAGCTTGTGGCAGGGTAGCACTGAAGCTTTCTTT
j_gene: TRBJ2-1; v_gene: TRBV7-9; d_gene: -; abundance: many; CDR3aa: CASSPGHPSDYNEQFF; CDR3nt: TGTGCCAGCAGCCCGGGGCACCCTAGCGACTACAATGAGCAGTTCTTC
j_gene: TRBJ1-4; v_gene: TRBV30; d_gene: TRBD1; abundance: many; CDR3aa: CAFDRGNEKLFF; CDR3nt: TGTGCCTTCGACAGGGGGAATGAAAAACTGTTTTTT
j_gene: TRBJ1-6; v_gene: TRBV20-1; d_gene: -; abundance: few; CDR3aa: CSARNFLSNSPLHF; CDR3nt: TGCAGTGCTAGAAACTTTTTATCGAATTCACCCCTCCACTTT
j_gene: TRBJ2-5; v_gene: TRBV2; d_gene: -; abundance: many; CDR3aa: CASSAGTRGETQYF; CDR3nt: TGTGCCAGCAGTGCCGGAACGAGGGGGGAGACCCAGTACTTC
j_gene: TRBJ2-7; v_gene: TRBV18; d_gene: -; abundance: -; CDR3aa: CASSPGVVGGPYEQYF; CDR3nt: TGTGCCAGCTCACCTGGGGTCGTGGGGGGACCGTACGAGCAGTACTTC
j_gene: TRBJ2-3; v_gene: TRBV30; d_gene: TRBD2; abundance: many; CDR3aa: CAWSLGLAGGDTQYF; CDR3nt: TGTGCCTGGAGTCTTGGACTAGCGGGAGGAGATACGCAGTATTTT
j_gene: TRBJ2-5; v_gene: TRBV18; d_gene: -; abundance: few; CDR3aa: CASSPQDFLETQYF; CDR3nt: TGTGCCAGCTCACCACAGGACTTCCTAGAGACCCAGTACTTC